This T cell receptor beta chain came from a study of cytomegalovirus exposure and HLA in healthy donors (dated by TCRdb to the late 2010s). Background for the entire study: According to a later analysis, one platform produced both the roughly 120 validation repertoires and the 730 or so repertoires of the first cohort. To predict cytomegalovirus infection status, the study brought together high-throughput TCR immunosequencing, statistical association of individual TCRs with disease status, and machine learning. Besides the first cohort of roughly 660 subjects, a separate validation cohort made up of over 95 different subjects was used. The study was designed to test whether signatures of past pathogen exposure could be identified by cataloging public T cell receptors.

Separate from the approximately 670-subject first cohort, the validation cohort of 120 subjects was the group to which the donors belonged. Concerning this clone itself: Its target antigen remains unknown. No quality values exist for individual bases; no much larger clone is one base distant.

The investigation overall reported the following: The authors suggested that the approach could potentially be generalized to other disease states and immunological phenotypes. The validation cohort had no HLA typing available for a later analysis, so co-occurrence within that cohort was assessed over all 120 or so repertoires. In vitro tests confirmed that a few of the cytomegalovirus-associated TCR beta chains recognize cytomegalovirus antigens. Cytomegalovirus status was reported to be diagnosed by the classifier with high specificity and sensitivity in both the original and validation cohorts. Subsequent analysis determined that TCRs grouped into clusters in the first cohort also showed a tendency toward co-occurrence across the 130 or so validation repertoires, and roughly 95% of cluster scores exceeded 0. The study gave a list of around 170 TCR beta chains associated with cytomegalovirus. Across donors, most TCR sequences were observed very rarely, whereas some public TCRs were present in many individuals.

V sheds 2 bases and J sheds 5 bases, leaving 6 bases between their ends. The germline V gene yields SGHTA for CDR1 and FQGNSA for CDR2. The cysteine opens and the phenylalanine closes a CDR3 of 13 amino acids. This entry keeps only the CDR3 DNA: 39 bases, framed from base 1. Receptors were amplified or captured by the immunoSEQ multiplex PCR assay. Per the original workflow: To diagnose cytomegalovirus status from the catalog of TCR beta chain sequences, a statistical classification framework was built. Sourced from immuneACCESS, this table was stored by TCRdb with only in-frame sequences that have V and J called. A share of the clones is absent; for the studies checked, an unresolved V gene accounts for under half, and the remainder has no known explanation. The DNA gave D and trimming, while V, J and clone size come from that table. The sample profile shows 200,000 to 300,000 clones; about 90% of them were found once. Together, the top ten hold 3% to 3.5% of the sample.

The chain joins TRBV7-2 to TRBJ1-4; too little of a D gene remains to name it. The receptor was derived from a woman aged 30 to 39 in good health and CMV-seronegative. The specimen was PBMCs. In nucleotides, the sequence is TGTGCCAGCAGCTTACGAGACAATGAAAAACTGTTTTTT. This sequence encodes CASSLRDNEKLFF.